This T cell receptor (beta chain) was identified in a study of blood T cells in healthy people across ages. General study results and limits: The percentage of naive T cells correlated strongly with TCR beta diversity.

PCR was performed a second time for about 7 to 12 cycles using a sample-barcoded 5' primer and a J-beta primer mix. Each cDNA molecule, via a template-switch adaptor with 12 random nucleotides, was tagged. TCRdb re-called the 5' RACE reads with MiXCR, one entry per CDR3 protein. Among about 650,000 distinct CDR3 sequences, approximately 31% were seen once, and the ten largest hold 15%. To note about this clonotype: What it binds is not known.

Looked up from germline, CDR1 is SGHNT and CDR2 is YYREEE (reference sequence). V shed 4 bases and J shed 2 bases, with 15 bases lying between them. The CDR3 covers 15 residues. Isolation yielded PBMCs, at least 6.5 million per sample, in every case. Total RNA extracted from each sample amounted to at least 5 micrograms. The specimen sequenced was blood. The receptor comes from a woman of 80 years or more in good health. The V and J genes are TRBV5-4 and TRBJ1-1; a weak D match, TRBD1 (5 bases). CDR3 DNA sequence: TGTGCCAGCAGCCCCCGACAGCAGATCAACACTGAAGCTTTCTTT. It specifies CASSPRQQINTEAFF.